A selection of T cell receptor beta chains follows, all from one sample in a study of a mutant IDH1 vaccine in newly diagnosed glioma. Their cognate antigens are unknown. Sequencing was performed with immunoSEQ multiplex PCR; in TCRdb, only in-frame clones are kept and a portion is missing. The table has almost 30,000 clones, 75% to 90% seen once. Material: peripheral blood mononuclear cells (PBMCs), obtained from a glioma patient whose treatment included an IDH1 peptide vaccine. The source of these receptors is a woman aged 40-49 years with glioma. Some clones in this sample may be carry-over from other donors' samples. CDR3s leave out the opening cysteine and the closing phenylalanine or tryptophan. Fields, in order: J gene, clone size, V gene, CDR3 protein. The listing skips clone size in some rows; elsewhere it reads once, few, many or a size class.

>TRBJ1-4|.|TRBV5-4
ASSLLPNEKLF
>TRBJ1-4|.|TRBV7-2
ASSRVPLATNEKLF
>TRBJ2-7|few|TRBV10-3
AISPRGQTTYEQY
>TRBJ2-4|.|TRBV4-1
ASSRSGAGQNIQY
>TRBJ2-5|.|TRBV29-1
SSGRETQY
>TRBJ2-5|few|TRBV5-6
ASSLELAGTETQY
>TRBJ1-4|.|TRBV10-3
AISEGRATNEKLF
>TRBJ1-1|few|TRBV15
ATSRDGMGGAEAF
>TRBJ2-2|.|TRBV11-3
ASSRGSGRDTGELF
>TRBJ1-3|.|TRBV4-2
ASSQQGQSLNTIY
>TRBJ1-4|.|TRBV7-2
ASSPTGKGEKLF
>TRBJ1-5|.|TRBV7-9
ASSPGSLNQPQH
>TRBJ2-2|.|TRBV6-5
ASRQGAGELF
>TRBJ2-3|.|TRBV18
ASSPTGTGTDTQY
>TRBJ2-1|.|TRBV9
ASSVVGFEYNEQF
>TRBJ2-4|.|TRBV6-6
ASSYPQLAGQNIQY
>TRBJ2-7|.|TRBV5-1
ASSTSDYEQY
>TRBJ2-7|.|TRBV5-4
ASSLEGTGEPWEQY
>TRBJ1-5|.|TRBV10-3
AISESTGGGNQPQH
>TRBJ1-1|.|TRBV4-3
ASSQGTGLNTEAF
>TRBJ2-7|.|TRBV28
ASSLSQWGSGRAYEQY
>TRBJ2-2|.|TRBV5-1
ASSLTVTGELF
>TRBJ1-2|.|TRBV7-3
ASSLGQGYGYT
>TRBJ1-4|.|TRBV4-3
ASSQDREKLF
>TRBJ1-2|.|TRBV28
ASSLAPQINYGYT
>TRBJ1-4|.|TRBV5-1
ASSFSAGDEKLF
>TRBJ2-3|.|TRBV4-3
ASSQERVGRTDTQY
>TRBJ2-2|.|TRBV9
ASSVVGTGELF
>TRBJ2-1|few|TRBV13
ASSPPGSHNNEQF
>TRBJ2-1|.|TRBV6-6
ASSYRQSSYNEQF
>TRBJ1-2|.|TRBV6-5
ASSRKQGASYGYT
>TRBJ2-1|.|TRBV9
ASSVATGTGLSSYNEQF
>TRBJ1-5|few|TRBV28
ATSPQPNQPQH
>TRBJ2-7|.|TRBV7-9
ASSLDWDGYEQY
>TRBJ1-6|.|TRBV5-6
ASSLDNYNSPLH
>TRBJ1-4|.|TRBV25-1
ASSEQAFNEKLF
>TRBJ2-2|.|TRBV19
ASSWPGGELF
>TRBJ1-1|.|TRBV2
ASSEARQLNTEAF
>TRBJ1-3|.|TRBV4-3
ASSQAGGGNTIY
>TRBJ2-1|.|TRBV7-8
ASSFSGRAGGSEQF
>TRBJ2-5|.|TRBV28
ASSKFTPGEGGGETQY
>TRBJ1-1|once|TRBV27
ASSLSDPRGSVVLLTEAF
>TRBJ1-2|.|TRBV27
ASSFRQGPGYT
>TRBJ1-2|.|TRBV7-9
ASSFSGTGDGYT
>TRBJ1-1|few|TRBV4-2
ASSLDGAEAF
>TRBJ2-7|.|TRBV29-1
SVEDPQGINYEQY
>TRBJ2-3|.|TRBV18
ASSAGGPSEADTQY
>TRBJ1-2|few|TRBV27
ATSDRKVDGYT
>TRBJ2-4|.|TRBV7-6
ASSLERDRGNIQY
>TRBJ1-5|.|TRBV27
ASSLFWGQPQH
>TRBJ1-2|.|TRBV28
ASSNRRQGALRGYT
>TRBJ2-7|.|TRBV27
ASLGGLPYEQY
>TRBJ1-1|few|TRBV5-1
ASRGGTWESEAF
>TRBJ2-5|.|TRBV4-3
ASSQAVQGPVETQY